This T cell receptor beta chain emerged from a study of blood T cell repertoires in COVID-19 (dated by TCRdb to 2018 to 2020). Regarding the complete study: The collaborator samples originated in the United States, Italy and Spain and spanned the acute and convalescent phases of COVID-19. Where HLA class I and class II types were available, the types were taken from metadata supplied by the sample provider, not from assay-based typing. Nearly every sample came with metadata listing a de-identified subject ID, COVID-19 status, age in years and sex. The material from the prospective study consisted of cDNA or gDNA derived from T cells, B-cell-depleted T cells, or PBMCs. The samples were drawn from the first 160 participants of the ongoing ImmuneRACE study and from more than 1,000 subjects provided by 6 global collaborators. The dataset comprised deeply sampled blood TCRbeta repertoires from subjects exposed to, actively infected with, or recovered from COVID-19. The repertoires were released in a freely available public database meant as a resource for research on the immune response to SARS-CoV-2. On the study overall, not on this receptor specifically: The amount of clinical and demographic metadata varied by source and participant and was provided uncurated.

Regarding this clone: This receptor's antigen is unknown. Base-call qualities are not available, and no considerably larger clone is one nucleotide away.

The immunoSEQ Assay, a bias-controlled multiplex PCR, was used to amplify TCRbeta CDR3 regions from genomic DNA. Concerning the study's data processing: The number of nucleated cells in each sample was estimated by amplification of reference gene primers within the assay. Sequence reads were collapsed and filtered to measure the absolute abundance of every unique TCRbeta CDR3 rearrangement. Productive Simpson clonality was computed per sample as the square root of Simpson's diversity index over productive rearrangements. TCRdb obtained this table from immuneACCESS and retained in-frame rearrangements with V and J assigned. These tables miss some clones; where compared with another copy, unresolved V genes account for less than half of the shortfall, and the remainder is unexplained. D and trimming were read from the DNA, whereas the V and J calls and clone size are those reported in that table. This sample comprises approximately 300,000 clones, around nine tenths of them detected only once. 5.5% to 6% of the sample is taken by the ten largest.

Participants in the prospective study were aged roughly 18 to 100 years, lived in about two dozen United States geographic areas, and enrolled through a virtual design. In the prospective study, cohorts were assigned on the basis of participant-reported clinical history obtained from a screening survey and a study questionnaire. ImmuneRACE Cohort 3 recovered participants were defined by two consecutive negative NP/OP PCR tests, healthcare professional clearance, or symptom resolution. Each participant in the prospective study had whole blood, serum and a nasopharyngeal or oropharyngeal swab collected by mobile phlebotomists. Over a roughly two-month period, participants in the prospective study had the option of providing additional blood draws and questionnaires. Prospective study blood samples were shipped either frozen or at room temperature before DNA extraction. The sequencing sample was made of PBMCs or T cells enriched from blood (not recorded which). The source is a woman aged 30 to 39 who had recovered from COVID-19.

The CDR3 protein is CASSPPAMGNQPQHF. The nucleotide sequence is TGTGCCAGCTCACCACCGGCCATGGGCAATCAGCCCCAGCATTTT. Rearrangement joined TRBV18 to TRBJ1-5, with no confident D gene call. The V end loses 0 bases and the J end loses 2 bases, and a stretch of 8 bases separates them. Counted from cysteine to phenylalanine, this CDR3 has 15 amino acids. Of all the DNA, just the CDR3 is kept, 45 bases in frame from base 1. The germline V gene sets CDR1 to KGHSH and CDR2 to LQKENI.